This is a list of T cell receptor beta chains from one sample in a study of monozygotic twins with inflammatory bowel disease. For each CDR3 protein, TCRdb gives one entry from its re-call of the 5' RACE reads, without DNA. Here the sample table reports about 160,000 distinct CDR3 sequences. The source material was blood. The receptors were gathered from a human donor with ulcerative colitis or Crohn's disease, or a healthy co-twin of an affected twin (not recorded which). Both conserved end residues are part of each CDR3.

CASSLEVPLYEQYF,TRBV5-1,TRBJ2-7
CASSRGYSLQETQYF,TRBV12-3/TRBV12-4,TRBJ2-5
CSARGGPDRHTF,TRBV20-1,TRBJ1-2
CASSRGGGFSYEQYF,TRBV9,TRBJ2-7
CASSEYSGSYNEQFF,TRBV25-1,TRBJ2-1
CASSVAGTWGEKLFF,TRBV9,TRBJ1-4
CASSFRGIEAFF,TRBV7-2,TRBJ1-1
CASSLSRGYLDEQYF,TRBV5-1,TRBJ2-7
CAWSVGRTGGNEKLFF,TRBV30,TRBJ1-4
CASSLDGGSYNEQFF,TRBV11-2,TRBJ2-1
CASSRDSLPHNEQFF,TRBV6-1,TRBJ2-1
CASSRTASNGYTF,TRBV5-5,TRBJ1-2
CASSSPGQGAGANVLTF,TRBV7-2,TRBJ2-6
CAISEPGTSGRGTDTQYF,TRBV10-3,TRBJ2-3
CASSKSSLGKNNEQFF,TRBV21-1,TRBJ2-1
CASSVWGGSSYEQYF,TRBV4-2,TRBJ2-7
CASSNAPGRNQPQHF,TRBV7-2,TRBJ1-5
CASSSRNPTYEQYF,TRBV11-2,TRBJ2-7
CSARGPDRVGTEAFF,TRBV20-1,TRBJ1-1
CSASSLFETYNEQFF,TRBV20-1,TRBJ2-1
CSVRGPGYEQYF,TRBV29-1,TRBJ2-7
CASSLTAALNYGYTF,TRBV7-3,TRBJ1-2
CASSEYREDTQYF,TRBV25-1,TRBJ2-3
CASSLVTGDSNTEAFF,TRBV5-1,TRBJ1-1